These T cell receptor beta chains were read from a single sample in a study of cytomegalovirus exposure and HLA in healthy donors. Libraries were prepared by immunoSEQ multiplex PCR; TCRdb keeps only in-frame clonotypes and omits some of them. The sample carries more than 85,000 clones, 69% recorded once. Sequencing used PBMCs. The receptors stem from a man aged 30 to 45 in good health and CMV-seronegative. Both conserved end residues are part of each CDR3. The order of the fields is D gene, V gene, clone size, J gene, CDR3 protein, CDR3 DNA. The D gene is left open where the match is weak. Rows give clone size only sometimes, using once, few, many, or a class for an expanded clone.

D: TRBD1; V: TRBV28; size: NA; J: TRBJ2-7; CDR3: CASSSLTPGQGYSEQYF; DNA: TGTGCCAGCAGTTCGCTCACTCCGGGACAGGGGTACTCCGAGCAGTACTTC
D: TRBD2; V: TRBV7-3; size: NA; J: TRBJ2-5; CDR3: CASSTGLAGGRQETQYF; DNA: TGTGCCAGCAGCACGGGACTAGCGGGAGGGCGTCAAGAGACCCAGTACTTC
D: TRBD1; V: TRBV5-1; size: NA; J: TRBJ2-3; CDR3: CASSLGAGGADTQYF; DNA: TGCGCCAGCAGCCTTGGTGCAGGGGGCGCGGATACGCAGTATTTT
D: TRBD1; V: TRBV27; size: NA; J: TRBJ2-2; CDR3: CASSLGTANTGELFF; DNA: TGTGCCAGCAGTTTAGGGACAGCTAACACCGGGGAGCTGTTTTTT
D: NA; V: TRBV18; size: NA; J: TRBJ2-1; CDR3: CASSDRDLDNEQFF; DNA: TGTGCCAGCTCCGACCGGGACTTGGACAATGAGCAGTTCTTC
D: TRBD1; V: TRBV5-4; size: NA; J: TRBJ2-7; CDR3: CASSFHEGTGVPYEQYF; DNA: TGTGCCAGCAGCTTTCATGAAGGGACAGGGGTTCCCTACGAGCAGTACTTC
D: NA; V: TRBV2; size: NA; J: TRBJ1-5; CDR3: CASSERLGDQPQHF; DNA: TGTGCCAGCAGCGAACGTCTGGGCGATCAGCCCCAGCATTTT
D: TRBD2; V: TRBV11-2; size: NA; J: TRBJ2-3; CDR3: CASSSPARRGGTDTQYF; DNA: TGTGCCAGCAGCTCCCCAGCAAGGCGGGGGGGAACAGATACGCAGTATTTT
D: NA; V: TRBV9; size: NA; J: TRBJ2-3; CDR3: CASSVALGGQSTDTQYF; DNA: TGTGCCAGCAGCGTAGCGTTGGGGGGACAGAGCACAGATACGCAGTATTTT
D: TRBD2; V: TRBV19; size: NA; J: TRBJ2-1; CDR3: CASTRLAGGRGRNEQFF; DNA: TGTGCCAGTACCAGACTAGCGGGAGGGAGGGGTCGGAATGAGCAGTTCTTC
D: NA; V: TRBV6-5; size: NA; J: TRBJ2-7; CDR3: CASSYSNRGSYEQYF; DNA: TGTGCCAGCAGTTACTCGAACCGGGGGTCCTACGAGCAGTACTTC
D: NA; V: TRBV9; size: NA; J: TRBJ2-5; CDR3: CASSVDTGNQETQYF; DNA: TGTGCCAGCAGCGTAGATACAGGGAATCAAGAGACCCAGTACTTC
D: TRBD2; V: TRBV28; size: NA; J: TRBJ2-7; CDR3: CASSGPSGNYEQYF; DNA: TGTGCCAGCAGTGGGCCTAGCGGGAACTACGAGCAGTACTTC
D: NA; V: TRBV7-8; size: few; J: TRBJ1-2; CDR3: CASSFNRGRYYGYTF; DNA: TGTGCCAGCAGCTTTAATCGGGGGAGGTACTATGGCTACACCTTC
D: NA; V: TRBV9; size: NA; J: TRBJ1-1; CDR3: CASSLAGVNTEAFF; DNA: TGTGCCAGCAGCTTGGCGGGGGTGAACACTGAAGCTTTCTTT
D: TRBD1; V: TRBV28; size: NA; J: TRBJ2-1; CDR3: CASSFPGTGYNEQFF; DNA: TGTGCCAGCAGTTTCCCCGGGACAGGCTACAATGAGCAGTTCTTC
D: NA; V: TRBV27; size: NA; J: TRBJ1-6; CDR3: CASSFGTQFVSYNSPLHF; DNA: TGTGCCAGCAGTTTTGGGACTCAATTCGTCTCCTATAATTCACCCCTCCACTTT
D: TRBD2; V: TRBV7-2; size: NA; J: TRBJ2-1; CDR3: CASSLVRTSGNEQFF; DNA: TGTGCCAGCAGCTTAGTCCGGACTAGCGGCAATGAGCAGTTCTTC
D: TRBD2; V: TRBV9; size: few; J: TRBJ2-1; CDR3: CASSVGLAGGRNEQFF; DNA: TGTGCCAGCAGCGTGGGACTAGCGGGAGGGAGGAATGAGCAGTTCTTC
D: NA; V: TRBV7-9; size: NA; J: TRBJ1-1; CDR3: CASRPWGQNTEAFF; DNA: TGTGCCAGCAGACCATGGGGGCAGAACACTGAAGCTTTCTTT
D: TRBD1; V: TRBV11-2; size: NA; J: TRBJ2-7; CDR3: CASSRIKGQGVGEQYF; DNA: TGTGCCAGCAGCCGAATCAAGGGACAGGGTGTCGGCGAGCAGTACTTC
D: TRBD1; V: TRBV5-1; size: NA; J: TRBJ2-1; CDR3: CASSEGGTGNGQFF; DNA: TGCGCCAGCAGCGAAGGCGGGACAGGGAATGGGCAGTTCTTC
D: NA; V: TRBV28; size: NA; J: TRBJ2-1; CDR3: CASSQGGQGGYNEQFF; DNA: TGTGCCAGCAGCCAAGGGGGTCAAGGCGGGTACAATGAGCAGTTCTTC